Listed below are T cell receptor beta chains from one sample, sequenced in a study of vaccination effects on CD4 cells after COVID-19. Assay used: immunoSEQ multiplex PCR; TCRdb lists only in-frame clones, some missing. The table includes some 38,000 clones, 55% to 75% detected once. These receptors lack a known antigen. The starting material was CD4+ T cells from PBMCs cultured with HCoV-NL63 spike peptides, obtained before COVID-19 vaccination. These receptors originate from a human donor who had a prior SARS-CoV-2 infection. CDR3s leave out the opening cysteine and the closing phenylalanine or tryptophan.

cdr3_length j_call v_call cdr3_aa
9 TRBJ2-5 TRBV20-1 SASVRETQY
12 TRBJ2-2 TRBV9 ASSGQPNTGELF
16 TRBJ1-5 TRBV3-1/TRBV3-2 ASSQGGFGTYSNQPQH
11 TRBJ1-1 TRBV12-3/TRBV12-4 ASRPRSGTEAF
13 TRBJ2-3 TRBV6-5 ATFVGGTSTDTQY
16 TRBJ2-6 TRBV18 ASSLGQGVYSGANVLT
18 TRBJ2-5 TRBV24-1 ATSDPTANGRGNLQETQY
15 TRBJ2-7 TRBV21-1 ASSPGGGGPKIYEQY
13 TRBJ2-7 TRBV13 ASSTGTSGYYEQY
12 TRBJ1-6 TRBV5-4 ASSSYQNNSPLH
12 TRBJ2-7 TRBV5-4 ASSLGQGDREQY
11 TRBJ1-1 TRBV4-1 ASSLRRADRAF
13 TRBJ1-2 TRBV4-1 ASSRFRTTNYGYT
18 TRBJ2-7 TRBV6-2/TRBV6-3 ASSYLRSPRIQGFTYEQY
12 TRBJ2-7 TRBV6-6 ASRVPGLLYEQY
13 TRBJ2-5 TRBV7-2 ASSLAGGEQETQY
16 TRBJ2-7 TRBV28 ASSFLAYSGQGAYEQY
14 TRBJ2-1 TRBV5-1 ASSLVGGMGYNEQF
13 TRBJ2-3 TRBV3-1/TRBV3-2 ASSQYGGSTDTQY
11 TRBJ2-3 TRBV29-1 SVRPTSTDTQY
12 TRBJ1-2 TRBV27 ASSPRPGRYGYT
14 TRBJ2-5 TRBV4-1 ASSARLAPSQETQY
16 TRBJ2-3 TRBV13 ASSLLGLAGEYTDTQY